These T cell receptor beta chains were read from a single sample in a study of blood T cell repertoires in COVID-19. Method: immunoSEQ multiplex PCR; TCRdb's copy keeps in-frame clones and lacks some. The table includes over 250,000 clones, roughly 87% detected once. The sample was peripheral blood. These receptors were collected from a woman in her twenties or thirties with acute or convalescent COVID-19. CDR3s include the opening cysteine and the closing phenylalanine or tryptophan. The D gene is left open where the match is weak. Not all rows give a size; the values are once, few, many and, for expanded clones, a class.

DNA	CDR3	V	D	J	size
TGTGCCAGCACCCAGCGCGGGGTAAGCACAGATACGCAGTATTTT	CASTQRGVSTDTQYF	TRBV3-1/TRBV3-2	.	TRBJ2-3	.
TGTGCCAGCAGCTTGTCCAGGGCGGTCTACTATGGCTACACCTTC	CASSLSRAVYYGYTF	TRBV5-4	.	TRBJ1-2	.
TGTGCCAGCAGCCCCCGGACAGGGTTCCAGCCCCAGCATTTT	CASSPRTGFQPQHF	TRBV7-2	TRBD1	TRBJ1-5	once
TGTGCCATCAGTTCCCTTTCGACAGGGGGCCCCGGGGAGCTGTTTTTT	CAISSLSTGGPGELFF	TRBV10-3	TRBD1	TRBJ2-2	.
TGTGCCAGCAGCTTGGAGGTGAGAGGGACAGTAGCCAAAAACATTCAGTACTTC	CASSLEVRGTVAKNIQYF	TRBV5-6	TRBD1	TRBJ2-4	.
TGCGCCAGCAGCCTCCGGGGATCCTACGAGCAGTACTTC	CASSLRGSYEQYF	TRBV4-3	.	TRBJ2-7	.
TGTGCCAGCAGCACCGAAAGAAGGACAGGCAATGAAAAACTGTTTTTT	CASSTERRTGNEKLFF	TRBV28	TRBD1	TRBJ1-4	.
TGCAGTGCTAGCCCAAAAGAGACCCAGTACTTC	CSASPKETQYF	TRBV20-1	.	TRBJ2-5	.
TGTGCCAGCAGTCCCAGTAACAGGGGCCTCCTCGCCTATGGCTACACCTTC	CASSPSNRGLLAYGYTF	TRBV27	TRBD1	TRBJ1-2	.
TGTGCCAGCAGTTACTCGAGACAGGGGGCTACCGTCCGAAATCAGCCCCAGCATTTT	CASSYSRQGATVRNQPQHF	TRBV6-2/TRBV6-3	TRBD1	TRBJ1-5	.
TGTGCCAGCAGCTTACCGGGTTGGACTGAAGCTTTCTTT	CASSLPGWTEAFF	TRBV7-2	.	TRBJ1-1	few
TGTGCCTGGAGTGTAGGTGTTGGGGCGCTTAACACTGAAGCTTTCTTT	CAWSVGVGALNTEAFF	TRBV30	.	TRBJ1-1	.
TGTGCCAGCAGCCCCCCTAGCGGGGCCCTCTACAATGAGCAGTTCTTC	CASSPPSGALYNEQFF	TRBV9	TRBD2	TRBJ2-1	.
TGTGCCAGCTCTCCCGGGACTAGCGGGCCGAATTTTAACTACGAGCAGTACTTC	CASSPGTSGPNFNYEQYF	TRBV18	TRBD2	TRBJ2-7	.
TGTGCCAGCAGCGTAGCGGGGAGGAAAAACCAAGAGACCCAGTACTTC	CASSVAGRKNQETQYF	TRBV9	.	TRBJ2-5	.
TGTGCCACCAGCAGAGAAGGTTGGGGGGGAGAGCAGTACTTC	CATSREGWGGEQYF	TRBV15	TRBD2	TRBJ2-7	.